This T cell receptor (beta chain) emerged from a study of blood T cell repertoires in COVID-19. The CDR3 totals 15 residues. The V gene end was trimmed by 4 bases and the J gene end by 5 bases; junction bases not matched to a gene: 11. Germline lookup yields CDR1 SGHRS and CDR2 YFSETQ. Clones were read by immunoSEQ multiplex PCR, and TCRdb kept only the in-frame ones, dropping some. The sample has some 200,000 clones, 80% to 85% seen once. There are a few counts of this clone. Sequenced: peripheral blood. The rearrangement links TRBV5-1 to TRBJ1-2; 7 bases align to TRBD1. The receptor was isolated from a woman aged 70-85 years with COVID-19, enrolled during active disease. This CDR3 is CASSQGRDRVYGYTF. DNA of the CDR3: TGCGCCAGCAGCCAAGGAAGGGACAGAGTATATGGCTACACCTTC.